This is a list of T cell receptor beta chains from one sample in a study of glioma-infiltrating T cells. TCRdb reprocessed the multiplex PCR reads via MiXCR and lists one record per CDR3 protein. The table includes 100,000 to 150,000 distinct CDR3 sequences, roughly 20% detected once. The sequenced sample consisted of glioma tissue, nonneoplastic brain tissue, or PBMCs (not recorded which). The source of these receptors is a human donor with low-grade glioma or glioblastoma, undergoing nonglioma brain surgery, or in good health (not recorded which). The CDR3 runs from the conserved cysteine through the conserved F or W. Fields, in order: V gene, CDR3 protein.

TRBV11-2	CASSLVRLDSSWETQYF
TRBV6-1	CASSLIPDTQYF
TRBV2	CASRDTGQFTGNTIYF
TRBV14	CASSQDSGGVTQYF
TRBV10-3	CAISESSFSGRGETQYF
TRBV6-1	CASSYAGTDTQYF
TRBV10-3	CAISGMQGGNNEQFF
TRBV7-9	CASSLGRQGGETQYF
TRBV3-1	CASSQEVRPSQETQYF
TRBV6-1	CASSPGHLYEQYF
TRBV12-3/TRBV12-4	CASILQGNTEAFF
TRBV18	CASSQKLTGKFTDTQYF
TRBV5-1	CASSRGGLPQETQYF